This T cell receptor (beta chain) was captured in a study of T cells after posttransplantation cyclophosphamide. Points from the study as a whole: Skin or GI-infiltrating T cells shared few TRB sequences with blood. Donor-recipient repertoire similarity was low at 1-2 months, rising over year one. TRB clonality was highly associated with recipient CMV seropositivity and reactivation.

Busulfan-fludarabine conditioning, marrow transplant, and cyclophosphamide on days +3 and +4 were administered. The CDR3 has 15 amino acids. Deletions cut 0 bases from V and 3 bases from J, with 12 bases between. In germline, CDR1 is SGHVS, CDR2 FNYEAQ. Clones were read by immunoSEQ multiplex PCR, and TCRdb kept only the in-frame ones, dropping some. The profile covers approximately 5,400 clones, none occurring a single time. In its sample, this clone was seen many times. Its antigen is unknown. This sample comprised PBMCs, obtained after allogeneic stem cell transplant with posttransplant cyclophosphamide. The TCR sequence derives from a male patient aged 55 to 69 who received an allogeneic stem cell transplant from a related donor, was CMV-positive, and had no GVHD. These T cells may partly come from the graft donor. This chain joins TRBV7-6 and TRBJ2-7; unclear D gene. The CDR3 loop reads CASSLADGPVYEQYF. The CDR3 region has the DNA TGTGCCAGCAGCTTAGCCGATGGGCCGGTCTACGAGCAGTACTTC.